This T cell receptor (beta chain) was profiled in a study of CD8 T cells in Susac syndrome (dated by TCRdb to between 2017 and 2020). Regarding the research as a whole: Whether CD8+ T cell activation and differentiation in Susac syndrome was antigen driven was tested using repertoire sequencing. Clonality of the CD8+ T cell repertoire was compared between eleven to twelve healthy donors, about 14 Susac syndrome patients and about 15 multiple sclerosis patients. Study-wide conclusions, independent of this receptor: The number of individuals in the TCR sequencing and HLA analysis was recognized as being relatively small.

RNA was extracted using the RNeasy kit, and roughly 0.45 to 1 microgram was reverse transcribed with random hexamers. TCR beta CDR3 regions were amplified with the immunoSEQ multiplex PCR assay covering 54 Vbeta and 13 Jbeta segments. To correct PCR amplification bias, a synthetic template baseline was used for both primer optimization and computational correction. Per the authors' processing: Reads were annotated to V, D and J genes per IMGT and analyzed with immunoSEQ Analyzer, keeping only productive sequences. To calculate clonality, Shannon entropy was normalized by log2 of the number of productive unique sequences and then subtracted from one. For each patient and control, public and private clones were evaluated within the 100 most prevalent clones. Susac-specific clones were defined as absent from healthy and MS cohorts, approximately 1,000 published viral clones and other ImmuneACCESS disease sequences. In TCRdb, the public reads were trimmed at Q25 with fastp and aligned with MiXCR, with productive beta chains retained. Every CDR3 protein is listed once, alongside the most common genes and DNA of its rows. These V and J calls are TCRdb output, not the study's own analysis. The table for this sample lists approximately 140,000 distinct CDR3 sequences; 90% to 95% of them were counted only once. The ten largest make up roughly 0.27% of the sample.

About this clonotype itself: Its antigen target is currently unknown. Base qualities were left out, and no much larger clone turns up one base away.

The trim is 5 bases for V and 0 bases for J, with a gap of 8 bases between the germline ends. CDR1 is given as MNHEY and CDR2 as SMNVEV, both from the germline V gene (reference sequence). Inclusive of the bounding cysteine and phenylalanine, the CDR3 is 13 residues long. Just CDR3 DNA is preserved here, 39 bases in frame from base 1. High-throughput TCR beta sequencing profiled peripheral blood CD8+ and CD4+ T cells from healthy donors, Susac syndrome patients and multiple sclerosis patients. Healthy donors were included as age- and sex-matched controls. CD8+ TEMRA cells were enriched by FACS, while bulk CD8+ and CD4+ T cells were purified by magnetic negative isolation. Blood was drawn into EDTA tubes, processed within 24 hours, and PBMCs were isolated by density gradient centrifugation. PBMCs intended for TCR sequencing were frozen in liquid nitrogen and were later thawed in a 37 degrees C water bath. The sorted or isolated CD4+, CD8+ and CD8+ TEMRA cells had a purity of 90% or higher.

Sequencing was done on a sample of CD8+ T cells from PBMCs. The rearrangement combines TRBV27 with TRBJ2-7; too little of a D gene remains to name it. The source of this sequence is a human donor in good health. The CDR3 reads CASSISSSYEQYF. The nucleotide sequence is TGTGCCAGCAGTATTAGCTCCTCCTACGAGCAGTACTTC.